These 26 T cell receptor beta chains originate from one sample sequenced in a study of cytomegalovirus exposure and HLA in healthy donors. Vbeta (60) and Jbeta (13) primers were used in the PCR. Clones were read by immunoSEQ multiplex PCR, and TCRdb kept only the in-frame ones, dropping some. The sample consists of approximately 110,000 clones, roughly 73% of them appearing once. The sequencing sample was made of PBMCs. These receptors were taken from a woman in her thirties or forties in good health and CMV-seropositive.

Only one count was recorded for this clone. The CDR3 region has the DNA TGTGCCAGCAGTCCTTTTAAGGGGGCCTCGTACAATGAGCAGTTCTTC. Protein: CASSPFKGASYNEQFF. The rearrangement joins TRBV7-9 to TRBJ2-1, with TRBD1 matching 7 bases. V lost 6 bases and J lost 4; bases outside the gene matches: 12. The CDR3 is made up of 16 amino acids. From germline, CDR1 is SEHNR and CDR2 FQNEAQ (reference sequence).

This clone was recorded only once. V usage is TRBV19 and J usage is TRBJ1-1; 8 bases agree with TRBD1. The ends lost 0 bases at V and 4 bases at J; junction bases unmatched: 4. This CDR3 is built from 15 residues. Germline CDR1 LNHDA, CDR2 SQIVND (reference sequence). The DNA for the CDR3 is TGTGCCAGTAGTATAGACAGGGGGCCTGGCACTGAAGCTTTCTTT. Protein sequence: CASSIDRGPGTEAFF.

J is TRBJ2-4 and V is TRBV4-3; 8 bases map to TRBD2. Germline assignment: CDR1 LGHNA and CDR2 YSLEER. V lost 0 bases and J lost 1; bases outside the gene matches: 5. The CDR3 length is 17 residues. CDR3: CASSQDAGGGAKNIQYF. CDR3 sequence (DNA): TGCGCCAGCAGCCAAGATGCGGGCGGGGGGGCCAAAAACATTCAGTACTTC.

This clone was seen a handful of times. This chain links TRBV15 with TRBJ2-7; 11 bases are a match to TRBD2. The germline gives CDR1 LNHNV, CDR2 YYDKDF (reference sequence). The CDR3 is 20 amino acids. V lost 3 bases and J lost 6; bases outside the gene matches: 22. The DNA for the CDR3 is TGTGCCACCAGCAGGGCTAGACTAGCGGGATCAGCCTATCAGGATGTCGAGCAGTACTTC. This encodes CATSRARLAGSAYQDVEQYF.

The chain carries TRBV19 and TRBJ1-1; no clear D gene. Trimming removed 5 bases at V and 0 bases at J, with 4 bases between. This CDR3 spans 12 amino acids. CDR1 is LNHDA, CDR2 SQIVND, per germline (reference sequence). The CDR3 bases are TGTGCCAGTAGTTTCATGAACACTGAAGCTTTCTTT. Protein: CASSFMNTEAFF.

J is TRBJ2-2 and V is TRBV7-8, with D tentatively TRBD1 (5 bases). The CDR3 is made up of 16 amino acids. V was cut by 5 bases and J by 0 bases, with 13 bases left in between. CDR1 is SGHVS and CDR2 is FQNEAQ in the germline V gene. As DNA, the CDR3 is TGTGCCAGCAGCCCAACAGGAGTTTCGAACACCGGGGAGCTGTTTTTT. Protein product: CASSPTGVSNTGELFF.

The chain is built from TRBV6-6 and TRBJ2-3; a weak D match, TRBD2 (5 bases). From germline, CDR1 is MNHNY and CDR2 SVGAGI (reference sequence). The CDR3 is 12 residues long. Trimming took 6 bases from V and 4 from J, leaving 8 bases between them. CDR3 loop: CASRPGADTQYF. CDR3 DNA: TGTGCCAGCAGACCCGGGGCAGATACGCAGTATTTT.

Within the sample, this clone is large. The chain uses TRBV28 and TRBJ1-6; 8 bases are shared with TRBD1. V lost 2 bases to trimming and J lost 0 bases; unmatched junction nucleotides: 6. The CDR3 totals 18 residues. Germline CDR1 MDHEN, CDR2 SYDVKM. The CDR3 DNA is TGTGCCAGCAGTTTACCCACGACAGGGGCCTCCTATAATTCACCCCTCCACTTT. Amino acids: CASSLPTTGASYNSPLHF. The complete variable domain, with remaining parts taken from reference TRBV28 and TRBJ1-6, reads DVKVTQSSRYLVKRTGEKVFLECVQDMDHENMFWYRQDPGLGLRLIYFSYDVKMKEKGDIPEGYSVSREKKERFSLILESASTNQTSMYLCASSLPTTGASYNSPLHFGNGTRLTVT.

This rearrangement joins TRBV28 to TRBJ2-6; 7 bases map to TRBD1. The germline V gene has CDR1 MDHEN and CDR2 SYDVKM. The junction had 2 bases not matched to a gene; V was cut back by 6 bases and J by 0 bases. The CDR3 length is 15 residues. The CDR3 region is CASRTGFSGANVLTF. CDR3 DNA: TGTGCCAGCAGGACAGGGTTCTCTGGGGCCAACGTCCTGACTTTC.

The chain combines TRBV9 with TRBJ2-1; TRBD2 matches at 8 bases. The CDR3 contains 16 residues. Germline-derived CDR1 and CDR2 are SGDLS and YYNGEE. After removal of 0 bases from V and 5 bases from J, the junction contained 7 bases not matched to a gene. CDR3 DNA: TGTGCCAGCAGCGTAGCGCCGGGGGGGTCGAACAATGAGCAGTTCTTC. Protein: CASSVAPGGSNNEQFF.

V usage is TRBV2 and J usage is TRBJ1-4, with 9 positions matching TRBD1. V gave up 0 bases and J gave up 6 bases; unmatched junction bases: 2. This CDR3 is built from 15 residues. Germline V gene lookup returns CDR1 SNHLY and CDR2 FYNNEI. The CDR3 region has the DNA TGTGCCAGCAGTGAAGCGGGGACAGGGTATGAAAAACTGTTTTTT. Protein product: CASSEAGTGYEKLFF.

This chain links TRBV28 with TRBJ1-5; D is unresolved. V lost 7 bases and J 7 bases, leaving 20 bases between the germline ends. CDR1 and CDR2 (germline): MDHEN, SYDVKM. This CDR3 is 15 amino acids long. As DNA, the CDR3 is TGTGCCAGCAAGGGCCGGGAGGGTAGGGAACAGCCCCAGCATTTT. Protein product: CASKGREGREQPQHF.

The V and J genes are TRBV7-9 and TRBJ1-4; tentatively, D is TRBD1 (6 bases). This CDR3 has 15 residues. Trimming removed 6 bases at V and 3 bases at J, with 14 bases between. Germline CDR1 is SEHNR and CDR2 is FQNEAQ (reference sequence). This CDR3 reads CASRRKQGANEKLFF. The CDR3 DNA reads TGTGCCAGCAGAAGAAAACAGGGCGCTAATGAAAAACTGTTTTTT.

The V call is TRBV28, the J call TRBJ1-1; D might be TRBD1 (5 bases). This CDR3 is built from 16 residues. V was clipped by 6 bases and J by 5 bases, with 22 bases between them. Per germline, CDR1 MDHEN and CDR2 SYDVKM. CDR3 DNA sequence: TGTGCCAGCAGCGAAGGGTGGGGGGGGTGGAAGACTGAAGCTTTCTTT. Residues: CASSEGWGGWKTEAFF.

The CDR3 DNA follows: TGTGCCAGCAGCCCTAGGACTAGCGGGGGCAATGAGCAGTTCTTC. Translating gives CASSPRTSGGNEQFF. The gene calls are TRBV5-5 and TRBJ2-1; 13 bases are a match to TRBD2. There are 15 residues in the CDR3. Germline-derived CDR1 and CDR2 are SGHKS and YYEKEE (reference sequence). V gave up 4 bases and J gave up 6 bases; unmatched junction bases: 4.

The J gene is TRBJ1-2, the V gene TRBV5-5; 9 bases match TRBD1. The V gene end was trimmed by 5 bases and the J gene end by 5 bases; junction bases not matched to a gene: 10. The CDR3 is 15 residues long. Germline CDR1 reads SGHKS; CDR2 reads YYEKEE (reference sequence). In DNA, the CDR3 is TGTGCCAGCAGTCCCGGGACAGGGACTTTGTATGGCTACACCTTC. It encodes CASSPGTGTLYGYTF. Together with reference TRBV5-5 and TRBJ1-2, the CDR3 gives the full variable domain: DAGVTQSPTHLIKTRGQQVTLRCSPISGHKSVSWYQQVLGQGPQFIFQYYEKEERGRGNFPDRFSARQFPNYSSELNVNALLLGDSALYLCASSPGTGTLYGYTFGSGTRLTVV.

This chain uses TRBV4-3 with TRBJ1-6; D is unclear. The V end lost 0 bases, the J end lost 7 bases, and 16 bases lay between the germline ends. CDR1 and CDR2 from the germline V gene are LGHNA and YSLEER. The length of the CDR3 is 17 residues. In nucleotides, the CDR3 is TGCGCCAGCAGCCAAGAAGAATCATCGGGAATAAATTCACCCCTCCACTTT. Translated: CASSQEESSGINSPLHF.

The chain employs TRBV27 and TRBJ2-1; possible D gene TRBD2, 7 bases. The CDR3 consists of 15 residues. Trimming took 6 bases from V and 0 from J, leaving 12 bases between them. The germline V gene encodes CDR1 MNHEY and CDR2 SMNVEV (reference sequence). The CDR3 sequence is CASSPGGRSYNEQFF. As DNA, the CDR3 is TGTGCCAGCAGCCCCGGGGGGCGCTCCTACAATGAGCAGTTCTTC.

CDR3 sequence: CASSPPPGGQETQYF. The DNA for the CDR3 is TGTGCCAGCAGCCCACCCCCGGGGGGGCAAGAGACCCAGTACTTC. The V gene is TRBV28, the J gene TRBJ2-5, with TRBD2 matching over 8 bases. The CDR3 has 15 residues. The germline V gene has CDR1 MDHEN and CDR2 SYDVKM. V lost 6 bases, J lost 2 bases, and 8 bases stayed unmatched.

The chain couples TRBV21-1 to TRBJ1-6; TRBD1, as called in the table, went unchecked against the DNA. TRBV21-1 is a recognized pseudogene. This CDR3 is built from 15 residues. The CDR3 DNA sequence: TGTGCCAGCAGCAAAACTGGGCCTACGAATTCACCCCTCCACTTT. Its translation is CASSKTGPTNSPLHF.

This clone was picked up a small number of times. The rearrangement joins TRBV4-2 to TRBJ1-1; TRBD1 might be the D (6 bases). This CDR3 comprises 11 residues. V was pared by 9 bases and J by 4 bases, with 9 bases between. Germline V gives CDR1 LGHNA, CDR2 YNFKEQ. Here the CDR3 DNA reads TGTGCCAGTACAGGGCCCACTGAAGCTTTCTTT. Residues: CASTGPTEAFF.

This clone was counted once. One junction end does not reproduce the germline sequence, and a read error may be involved. The rearrangement joins TRBV11-2 to TRBJ1-6; 7 bases are shared with TRBD1. This CDR3 is 15 amino acids long. Germline lookup yields CDR1 SGHAT and CDR2 FQNNGV. CDR3 in DNA: TGTGCCAGCAGCAAAACGACAGGGAGTTTTTCACCCCCCCACTTT. Translating gives CASSKTTGSFSPPHF.

The rearrangement uses TRBV6-5 and TRBJ2-3; D is undetermined. The CDR3 extends over 15 amino acids. V shed 7 bases and J shed 0 bases, with 14 bases lying between them. Germline CDR1 is MNHEY and CDR2 is SVGAGI. DNA of the CDR3: TGTGCCAGCAAGTGGCGTACTACTAGCACAGATACGCAGTATTTT. Translating gives CASKWRTTSTDTQYF.

This CDR3 is CASSPGTAIGQPQHF. In nucleotides, the CDR3 is TGTGCCAGCTCACCAGGGACAGCGATTGGACAGCCCCAGCATTTT. This sequence joins TRBV18 and TRBJ1-5; 7 nucleotides line up with TRBD1. Looked up from germline, CDR1 is KGHSH and CDR2 is LQKENI. The CDR3 is 15 amino acids. Trimming removed 2 bases from V and 7 bases from J; junction bases left unmatched: 8.

In its sample, this clone was seen once. The chain couples TRBV4-3 to TRBJ1-4, with D perhaps matching TRBD1 (6 bases). V gave up 0 bases and J gave up 5 bases, with 13 bases separating them. Germline V CDR1 and CDR2: LGHNA, YSLEER. The CDR3 has 16 amino acids. CDR3 DNA sequence: TGCGCCAGCAGCCAAGACCGGGGACATAACAATGAAAAACTGTTTTTT. Its protein is CASSQDRGHNNEKLFF.

V gene TRBV7-2 combines with J gene TRBJ1-2, with a tentative D call TRBD1 (5 bases). CDR3 size: 16 residues. Germline V gene sequence: CDR1 SGHTA, CDR2 FQGNSA. Trimming left V 0 bases short and J 8 bases short, with 19 bases between. This chain's CDR3 is CASSLAPRGGTLGYTF. CDR3 nucleotide sequence: TGTGCCAGCAGCTTAGCCCCACGGGGGGGAACGTTAGGCTACACCTTC.